Presented here are 3 T cell receptor beta chains from one specimen sequenced in a study of T cell changes during pregnancy in multiple sclerosis. Produced via immunoSEQ multiplex PCR; TCRdb's table is partial and in-frame only. The sample consists of approximately 45,000 clones, 80% to 90% of them appearing once. Sequencing used CD4+ T cells from peripheral blood mononuclear cells, obtained before pregnancy. These receptors were obtained from a female donor with multiple sclerosis, enrolled in a pregnancy study.

DNA for the CDR3: TGCGCCAGCAGCTTGGCAGGGGAGAGGAATCAGCCCCAGCATTTT. It translates to CASSLAGERNQPQHF. The V call is TRBV5-1, the J call TRBJ1-5; D is perhaps TRBD1 (6 bases). Germline CDR1 and CDR2: SGHRS and YFSETQ. This CDR3 is 15 amino acids long. The V end lost 0 bases, the J end lost 4 bases, and 11 bases lay between the germline ends.

The genes are TRBV27 and TRBJ1-3; 10 bases are a match to TRBD1. Trimming took 4 bases from V and 4 from J; bases not matched to a gene: 7. Germline CDR1 is MNHEY and CDR2 is SMNVEV (reference sequence). The CDR3 sequence is 16 residues long. CDR3 in amino acids: CASSSDRGRWGNTIYF. For the CDR3, the DNA is TGTGCCAGCAGTTCTGACAGGGGGCGTTGGGGAAACACCATATATTTT.

This clone has a handful of counts. V is TRBV14 and J is TRBJ1-4, with TRBD1 as a possible D gene (5 bases). CDR1 and CDR2 from the germline V gene are SGHDN and FVKESK. V lost 1 base and J lost 10, with 7 bases in between. CDR3 length equals 12 residues. The CDR3 spells CASSQAGSKLFF. The CDR3 DNA reads TGTGCCAGCAGCCAAGCAGGGTCAAAACTGTTTTTT.